This TCR beta chain was captured in a study of patients and donors after allogeneic stem cell transplantation. This CDR3 has 18 amino acids. The V gene lost 0 bases and the J gene lost 4 bases, with 21 bases spanning the gap. Germline values: CDR1 MNHEY, CDR2 SVGAGI. TCRdb re-called the RT-PCR reads through MiXCR, storing one row per CDR3 protein. The top ten hold around 5.5% of the sample, which has about 960,000 distinct CDR3 sequences, about a sixth seen once. This TCR derives from a human donor who was either an allogeneic HSCT recipient or a stem cell or donor lymphocyte infusion donor (not recorded which). It is not recorded whose cells these are; they may come from a transplant donor. Sequenced input: blood, either unsorted or a sorted T cell fraction (not recorded which). The rearrangement uses TRBV6-5 and TRBJ1-1; D is perhaps TRBD1 (6 bases). The CDR3 reads CASSYSRGARLRSTEAFF. CDR3 nucleotides: TGTGCCAGCAGTTACTCGAGGGGGGCCCGGTTGAGGAGCACTGAAGCTTTCTTT.